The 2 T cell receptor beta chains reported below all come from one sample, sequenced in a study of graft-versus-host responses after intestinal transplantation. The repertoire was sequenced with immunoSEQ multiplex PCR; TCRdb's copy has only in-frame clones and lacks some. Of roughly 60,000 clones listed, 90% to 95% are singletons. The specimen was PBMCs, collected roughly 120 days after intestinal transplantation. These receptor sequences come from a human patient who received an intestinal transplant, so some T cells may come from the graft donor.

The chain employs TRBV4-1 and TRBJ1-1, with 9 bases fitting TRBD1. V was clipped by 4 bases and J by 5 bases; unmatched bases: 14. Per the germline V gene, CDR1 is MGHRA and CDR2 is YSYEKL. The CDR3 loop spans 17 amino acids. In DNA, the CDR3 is TGCGCCAGCAGCCGGATGATTTTCGGGACAGGGAAGACTGAAGCTTTCTTT. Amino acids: CASSRMIFGTGKTEAFF.

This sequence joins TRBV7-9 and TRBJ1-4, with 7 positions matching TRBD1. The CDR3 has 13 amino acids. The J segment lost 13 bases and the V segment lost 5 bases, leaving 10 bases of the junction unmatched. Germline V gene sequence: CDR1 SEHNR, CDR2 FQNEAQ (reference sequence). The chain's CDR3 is CASSAPAGGGLFF. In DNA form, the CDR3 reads TGTGCCAGCAGCGCCCCCGCAGGGGGGGGACTGTTTTTT.